The 7 T cell receptor beta chains listed next were all sequenced from one sample in a study of naive and memory T cell subsets. No antigens are known for them. An equimolar mix of two oligonucleotides served as the beta constant-region primer for TRBC1 and TRBC2. Ligated cDNA was amplified by four rounds of PCR with nested alpha and beta constant-region primers and SP2. TCRdb processed the UMI-ligation and nested PCR reads anew with MiXCR; each CDR3 protein has one entry. Here the sample spans 130,000 to 150,000 distinct CDR3 sequences, 22% being singletons. Study-level findings and limits: Naive repertoires, especially CD8, held a few larger clonotypes, possibly memory cells re-expressing CD45RA.

Sequencing was done on a sample of naive CD4+ T cells from blood. The receptors were gathered from a human donor in good health.

V and J are TRBV14 and TRBJ2-5; the D is unclear. This CDR3 has 15 residues. Per germline, CDR1 SGHDN and CDR2 FVKESK. Trimming removed 1 base from V and 8 bases from J, with 17 bases in between. The CDR3 DNA is TGTGCCAGCAGCCAAGCCCGGTCCCGGTACCGAACCCAGTACTTC. Protein product: CASSQARSRYRTQYF. The full variable domain, in which reference TRBV14 and TRBJ2-5 provide the parts outside the CDR3, is EAGVTQFPSHSVIEKGQTVTLRCDPISGHDNLYWYRRVMGKEIKFLLHFVKESKQDESGMPNNRFLAERTGGTYSTLKVQPAELEDSGVYFCASSQARSRYRTQYFGPGTRLLVL.

The table lists this clonotype with a few counts. The chain links TRBV6-5 to TRBJ1-1, with a weak D call TRBD1 (6 bases). CDR1 and CDR2 from the germline V gene are MNHEY and SVGAGI. With 6 bases removed from V and 11 bases from J, the gap between germline ends came to 16 bases. The CDR3 extends over 12 amino acids. The CDR3 DNA is TGTGCCAGCAGAAGGACCGGGCAGGGGGCTTTCTTT. It yields the protein CASRRTGQGAFF.

The chain has TRBV30 and TRBJ2-1; 12 positions agree with TRBD2. With V trimmed by 0 bases and J by 10 bases, 13 bases remained unmatched. In germline, CDR1 is GTSNPN, CDR2 SVGIG (reference sequence). The CDR3 covers 17 residues. The CDR3 coding sequence is TGTGCCTGGAGTGTAAGAATAGCTAGCGGGAGGGCCAGAGAGCAGTTCTTC. It specifies CAWSVRIASGRAREQFF.

This clonotype came up a few times. This chain joins TRBV27 and TRBJ2-3, with D tentatively TRBD2 (7 bases). This CDR3 comprises 20 residues. The V end lost 4 bases, the J end lost 0 bases, and 26 bases lay between the germline ends. In germline, CDR1 is MNHEY, CDR2 SMNVEV (reference sequence). The CDR3 loop reads CASSSWGASGRLWSTDTQYF. The CDR3 coding sequence is TGTGCCAGCAGTTCTTGGGGGGCTAGCGGCCGCTTGTGGAGCACAGATACGCAGTATTTT.

The chain joins TRBV6-5 to TRBJ1-1; maybe TRBD1 (6 bases). Germline CDR1 MNHEY, CDR2 SVGAGI. The CDR3 totals 16 residues. V lost 8 bases to trimming and J lost 0 bases, with 19 bases between them. CDR3 loop: CASVPMDSRLNTEAFF. The DNA of the CDR3 is TGTGCCAGCGTTCCTATGGACAGCCGCCTGAACACTGAAGCTTTCTTT.

The J gene is TRBJ2-7, the V gene TRBV5-1, with TRBD1 matching over 10 bases. With 3 bases clipped from V and 6 bases from J, the junction kept 6 bases outside the gene matches. The CDR3 spans 14 residues. Per germline, CDR1 SGHRS and CDR2 YFSETQ. CDR3 protein: CASSSGTGVAEQYF. In DNA, the CDR3 is TGCGCCAGCAGCTCCGGGACAGGGGTAGCCGAGCAGTACTTC.

This clonotype was counted between two and nine times. The V and J genes are TRBV28 and TRBJ2-7, with D perhaps matching TRBD1 (6 bases). This CDR3 is 15 amino acids long. Per germline, CDR1 MDHEN and CDR2 SYDVKM. With 4 bases removed from V and 0 bases from J, the gap between germline ends came to 13 bases. CDR3 coding DNA: TGTGCCAGCAGTTCCGGGACACCGCTCTCCTACGAGCAGTACTTC. Protein: CASSSGTPLSYEQYF.